A single sample gave rise to the 6 T cell receptor beta chains below, sequenced in a study of T cell responses to AZD1222 COVID-19 vaccine (dated by TCRdb to the early 2020s). Library generation was performed with the immunoSEQ multiplex PCR assay. In TCRdb, the immuneACCESS table is reduced to in-frame sequences with V and J assigned. These tables do not hold every clone; where another copy was compared, an unresolved V gene accounts for under half, and the others remain unexplained. This sample gives approximately 140,000 clones in total; about 90% of them show up just once. The top ten clonotypes cover around 8% of the sample. What the time point label conveys for this sample: about 28 days (+/-7) after the second vaccine dose. The treatment or condition label, read with the paper, signifies: meningococcal conjugate vaccine given as trial control. The sample was peripheral blood, taken 28 days after the second dose of the MenACWY control vaccine. These receptors were taken from an adult who received the MenACWY meningococcal vaccine as a control.

The rearrangement uses TRBV7-6 and TRBJ2-1, with TRBD2 matching 11 bases. Trimming cost V 5 bases and J 4 bases; bases outside gene matches: 7. Germline V gives CDR1 SGHVS, CDR2 FNYEAQ. The CDR3 has 16 residues. The CDR3 sequence: CASSKTSGGSYNEQFF. As DNA, the CDR3 is TGTGCCAGCAGCAAAACTAGCGGGGGCTCATACAATGAGCAGTTCTTC. Looking up the rest from reference TRBV7-6 and TRBJ2-1 gives the full variable domain: GAGVSQSPRYKVTKRGQDVALRCDPISGHVSLYWYRQALGQGPEFLTYFNYEAQQDKSGLPNDRFSAERPEGSISTLTIQRTEQRDSAMYRCASSKTSGGSYNEQFFGPGTRLTVL.

The chain carries TRBV11-1 and TRBJ2-1; TRBD2 aligns across 8 bases. The CDR3 runs 12 residues. Trimming removed 4 bases from V and 9 bases from J; junction bases left unmatched: 2. The germline V gene has CDR1 SGHAT and CDR2 FQDESV (reference sequence). The CDR3 DNA follows: TGTGCCAGCAGCTCCCGGGGGGGTGAGCAGTTCTTC. Amino acid sequence: CASSSRGGEQFF. Complete variable domain (other parts from reference TRBV11-1 and TRBJ2-1): EAEVAQSPRYKITEKSQAVAFWCDPISGHATLYWYRQILGQGPELLVQFQDESVVDDSQLPKDRFSAERLKGVDSTLKIQPAELGDSAMYLCASSSRGGEQFFGPGTRLTVL.

The chain carries TRBV5-4 and TRBJ2-3; no firm D call. V was trimmed by 6 bases and J by 0 bases, leaving 11 bases between them. The CDR3 sequence is 14 residues long. Germline-derived CDR1 and CDR2 are SGHNT and YYREEE (reference sequence). The CDR3: CASTNKASTDTQYF. Written as DNA, the CDR3 is TGTGCCAGCACTAACAAAGCTAGCACAGATACGCAGTATTTT.

The rearrangement uses TRBV6-2 or TRBV6-3 and TRBJ2-1; 7 bases align to TRBD1. The V gene end was trimmed by 5 bases and the J gene end by 10 bases; junction bases not matched to a gene: 8. The length of the CDR3 is 13 residues. Germline assignment: CDR1 MNHEY and CDR2 SVGEGT. CDR3 nucleotide sequence: TGTGCCAGCAGTAGGGACAGCTACCTGGAGCAGTTCTTC. Residues: CASSRDSYLEQFF.

The chain combines TRBV19 with TRBJ2-7, with 8 bases aligning to TRBD1. The CDR3 spans 14 residues. Germline CDR1 and CDR2: LNHDA and SQIVND (reference sequence). Trimming at V came to 6 bases and at J to 6 bases, leaving 10 bases not matched to a gene. The CDR3 DNA reads TGTGCCAGTAGCCGGACCGGGACAGGCATCGAGCAGTACTTC. This encodes CASSRTGTGIEQYF.

This clone was observed once. This chain uses TRBV4-3 with TRBJ2-7; TRBD1 or TRBD2 may be the D gene (5 bases each). CDR1 is LGHNA, CDR2 YSLEER, per germline. The CDR3 is 13 residues long. V lost 0 bases and J lost 6, with 9 bases in between. The CDR3 is CASSQDLGVEQYF. The CDR3 nucleotides are TGCGCCAGCAGCCAAGATCTGGGGGTCGAGCAGTACTTC.